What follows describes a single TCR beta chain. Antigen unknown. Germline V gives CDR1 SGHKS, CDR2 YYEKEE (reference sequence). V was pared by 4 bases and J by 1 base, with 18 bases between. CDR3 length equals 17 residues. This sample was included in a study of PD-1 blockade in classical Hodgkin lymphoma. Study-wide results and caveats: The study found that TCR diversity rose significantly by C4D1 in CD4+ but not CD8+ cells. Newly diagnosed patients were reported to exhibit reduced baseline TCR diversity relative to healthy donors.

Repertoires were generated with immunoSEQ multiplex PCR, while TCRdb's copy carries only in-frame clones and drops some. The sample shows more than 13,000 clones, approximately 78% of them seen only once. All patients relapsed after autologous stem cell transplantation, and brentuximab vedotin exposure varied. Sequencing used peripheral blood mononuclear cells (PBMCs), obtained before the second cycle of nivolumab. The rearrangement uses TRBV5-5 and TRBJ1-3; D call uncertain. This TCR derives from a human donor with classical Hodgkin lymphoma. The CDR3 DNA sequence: TGTGCCAGCAGCAAAATCAGAGTTGACAAATCTGGAAACACCATATATTTT. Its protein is CASSKIRVDKSGNTIYF.